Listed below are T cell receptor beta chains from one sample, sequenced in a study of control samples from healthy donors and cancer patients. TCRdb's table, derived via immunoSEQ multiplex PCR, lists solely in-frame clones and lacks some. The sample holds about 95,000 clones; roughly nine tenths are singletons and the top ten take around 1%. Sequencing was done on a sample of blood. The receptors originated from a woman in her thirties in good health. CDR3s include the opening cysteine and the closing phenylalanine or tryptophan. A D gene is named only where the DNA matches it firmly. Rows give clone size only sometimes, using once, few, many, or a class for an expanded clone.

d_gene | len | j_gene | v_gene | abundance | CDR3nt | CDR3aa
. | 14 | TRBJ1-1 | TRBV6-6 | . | TGTGCCAGCAGTTACCATGGGGTCGACACTGAAGCTTTCTTT | CASSYHGVDTEAFF
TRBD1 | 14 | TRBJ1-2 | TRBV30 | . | TGTGCCGGCTCCGGGACAGGGCTAAACTATGGCTACACCTTC | CAGSGTGLNYGYTF
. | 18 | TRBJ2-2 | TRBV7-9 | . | TGTGCCAGCAGCAAGCCTACCGGGACGGCCCTAAACACCGGGGAGCTGTTTTTT | CASSKPTGTALNTGELFF
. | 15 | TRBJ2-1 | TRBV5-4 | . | TGTGCCAGCACCCCCCGCCCGGGACGTTACAATGAGCAGTTCTTC | CASTPRPGRYNEQFF
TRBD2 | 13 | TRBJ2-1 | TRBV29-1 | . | TGCAGCGTGACTAGCGGGATCTCGAATGAGCAGTTCTTC | CSVTSGISNEQFF
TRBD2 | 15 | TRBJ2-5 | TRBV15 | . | TGTGCCACCAGCAGAGGGCGGGAGGGCGGCGAGACCCAGTACTTC | CATSRGREGGETQYF
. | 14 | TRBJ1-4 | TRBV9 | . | TGTGCCAGCAGCGTAGCGGGGGGGAATGAAAAACTGTTTTTT | CASSVAGGNEKLFF
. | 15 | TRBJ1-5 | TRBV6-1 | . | TGTGCCAGCAGTGCAGCAGGACTTTCTAATCAGCCCCAGCATTTT | CASSAAGLSNQPQHF
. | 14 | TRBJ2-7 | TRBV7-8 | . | TGTGCCAGCAGCTTAGATGGCACTACCTACGAGCAGTACTTC | CASSLDGTTYEQYF
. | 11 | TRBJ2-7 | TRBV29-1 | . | TGCAGCGTGGGGGGCCACTACGAGCAGTACTTC | CSVGGHYEQYF
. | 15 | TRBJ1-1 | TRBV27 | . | TGTGCCAGCAGCCGATCCCGGGATAGGGAACCTGAAGCTTTCTTT | CASSRSRDREPEAFF
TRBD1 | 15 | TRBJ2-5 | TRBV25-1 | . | TGTGCCAGCACCCCCAGGGGGCTAAGGCAAGAGACCCAGTACTTC | CASTPRGLRQETQYF
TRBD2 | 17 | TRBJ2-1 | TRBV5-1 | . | TGCGCCAGCAGCTTGGTCCCCCCAGCGGGAGGGCCTAATGAGCAGTTCTTC | CASSLVPPAGGPNEQFF
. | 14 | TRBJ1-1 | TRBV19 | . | TGTGCCAGTAGTACTTCCCTGGGGAGCACTGAAGCTTTCTTT | CASSTSLGSTEAFF
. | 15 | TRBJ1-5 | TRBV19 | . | TGTGCCAGTTCCGACACCCCCCTTAGCAATCAGCCCCAGCATTTT | CASSDTPLSNQPQHF
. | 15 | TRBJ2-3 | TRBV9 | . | TGTGCCAGCAGCGTAGAAGACGGTCGCACAGATACGCAGTATTTT | CASSVEDGRTDTQYF
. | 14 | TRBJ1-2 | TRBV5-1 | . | TGCGCCAGCAGCCCCACAGGGAGGAACTATGGCTACACCTTC | CASSPTGRNYGYTF
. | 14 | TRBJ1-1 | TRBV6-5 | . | TGTGCCAGCAGTTCCCAGACGGGGAACACTGAAGCTTTCTTT | CASSSQTGNTEAFF
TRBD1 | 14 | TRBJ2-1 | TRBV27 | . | TGTGCCAGCAGTCTGGGACAGGGTAGCAATGAGCAGTTCTTC | CASSLGQGSNEQFF
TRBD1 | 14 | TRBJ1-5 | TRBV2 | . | TGTGCCAGCAGGGGGGACAGCCTCAATCAGCCCCAGCATTTT | CASRGDSLNQPQHF
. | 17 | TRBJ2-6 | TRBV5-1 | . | TGCGCCAGCAGCTTGGGGGGTAGAAGGCCTGGGGCCAACGTCCTGACTTTC | CASSLGGRRPGANVLTF
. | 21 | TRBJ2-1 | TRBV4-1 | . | TGCGCCAGCAGCCAAGTATTTGCACGGACCCCAGGCCCGAGCTCCTACAATGAGCAGTTCTTC | CASSQVFARTPGPSSYNEQFF
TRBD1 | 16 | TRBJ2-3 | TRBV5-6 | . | TGTGCCAGCAGCTCCGGACAGGTCCTCAGCACAGATACGCAGTATTTT | CASSSGQVLSTDTQYF
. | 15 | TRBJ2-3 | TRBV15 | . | TGTGCCACCAGCAGAGGAGGGTGGGGCACAGATACGCAGTATTTT | CATSRGGWGTDTQYF
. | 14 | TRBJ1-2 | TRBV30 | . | TGTGCCTGGAGTGTACAGGGCCCTAACTATGGCTACACCTTC | CAWSVQGPNYGYTF
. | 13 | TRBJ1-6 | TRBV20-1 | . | TGCAGTGCTAGTGCCGCGGTCCGATCACCCCTCCACTTT | CSASAAVRSPLHF
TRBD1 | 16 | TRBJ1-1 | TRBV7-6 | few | TGTGCCAGCAGCTTAAAACAGACAGGGGCGAACACTGAAGCTTTCTTT | CASSLKQTGANTEAFF
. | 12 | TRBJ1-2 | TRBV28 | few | TGTGCCAGCAGTCCCGAGGGTCGTGGCTACACCTTC | CASSPEGRGYTF
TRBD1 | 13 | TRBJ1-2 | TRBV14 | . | TGTGCCAGCAGCCAAGGACAGGGATATGGCTACACCTTC | CASSQGQGYGYTF
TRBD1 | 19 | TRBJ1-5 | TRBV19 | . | TGTGCCAGTAGCCTAGCCGGGACAGGGGCCCCCCTGTTCAATCAGCCCCAGCATTTT | CASSLAGTGAPLFNQPQHF
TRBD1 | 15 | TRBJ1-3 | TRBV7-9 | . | TGTGCCAGCAGCTCCATGGGACAGCCTGGAAACACCATATATTTT | CASSSMGQPGNTIYF
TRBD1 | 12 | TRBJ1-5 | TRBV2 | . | TGTGCCAGCAGGACAGGGATCCAGCCCCAGCATTTT | CASRTGIQPQHF
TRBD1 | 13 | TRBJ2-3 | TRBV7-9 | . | TGTGCCAGCAGACAGCTTTCCGGGACAGCGCAGTATTTT | CASRQLSGTAQYF
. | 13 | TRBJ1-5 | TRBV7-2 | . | TGTGCCAGCAGCTTAGGTGAGGTTCAGCCCCAGCATTTT | CASSLGEVQPQHF
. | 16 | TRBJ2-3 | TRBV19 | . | TGTGCCAGTAGTATAGGTACAGGGCCTGGCACAGATACGCAGTATTTT | CASSIGTGPGTDTQYF
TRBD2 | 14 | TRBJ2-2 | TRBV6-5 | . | TGTGCCAGCCGCGCGGCTAGCGGTAGCGGGGAGCTGTTTTTT | CASRAASGSGELFF
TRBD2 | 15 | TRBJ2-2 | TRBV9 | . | TGTGCCAGCAGCGTAGCGGAGCGGGATGCCGGGGAGCTGTTTTTT | CASSVAERDAGELFF
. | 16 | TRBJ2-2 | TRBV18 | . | TGTGCCAGCTCCCTAGGGGCAGTCGCGAACACCGGGGAGCTGTTTTTT | CASSLGAVANTGELFF
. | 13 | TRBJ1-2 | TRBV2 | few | TGTGCCAGCAGTGGGACAGCTAACTATGGCTACACCTTC | CASSGTANYGYTF
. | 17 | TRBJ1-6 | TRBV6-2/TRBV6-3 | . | TGTGCCAGCAGTTACTCGAGGGGAGGGCCAGATAATTCACCCCTCCACTTT | CASSYSRGGPDNSPLHF
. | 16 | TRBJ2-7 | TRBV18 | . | TGTGCCAGCTCATTTTCCTCCGGGTCCTCTCCCTACGAGCAGTACTTC | CASSFSSGSSPYEQYF
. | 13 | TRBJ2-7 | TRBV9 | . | TGTGCCAGCAGCGCCTCCGGGAACCTCGAGCAGTACTTC | CASSASGNLEQYF
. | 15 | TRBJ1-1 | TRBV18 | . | TGTGCCAGCTCACCCAAACAGGGTGAGAACACTGAAGCTTTCTTT | CASSPKQGENTEAFF
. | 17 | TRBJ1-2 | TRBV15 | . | TGTGCCACCAGCAGAGATATGGAAGGGGTGAATGGGTATGGCTACACCTTC | CATSRDMEGVNGYGYTF
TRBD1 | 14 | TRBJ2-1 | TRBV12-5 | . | TGTGCTAGTGGTTTAGGACAGGCCGCAAGTGAGCAGTTCTTC | CASGLGQAASEQFF
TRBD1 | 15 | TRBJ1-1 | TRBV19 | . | TGTGCCAGTAACCCCGAGGGACAGGGCCTGCTAGAAGCTTTCTTT | CASNPEGQGLLEAFF
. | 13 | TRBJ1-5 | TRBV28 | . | TGTGCCAGCAGTTCCCATAGCAATCAGCCCCAGCATTTT | CASSSHSNQPQHF